The text below deals with one TCR beta chain. Its antigen is currently unknown. One junction end disagrees with the germline gene, perhaps due to a read error. The sample is drawn from a study of Graves' ophthalmopathy and Graves' hyperthyroidism. Across the study: The study drew peripheral blood at initial diagnosis, before any treatment.

From germline, CDR1 is LNHDA and CDR2 SQIVND (reference sequence). The CDR3 totals 14 residues. RNA transcripts were the template, and TCR beta CDR3 regions were amplified from them. After a first-round RT-PCR with HTBI primers, a second-round multiplex PCR was run. TCRdb re-called the multiplex PCR reads through MiXCR, storing one row per CDR3 protein. The repertoire holds 40,000 to 45,000 distinct CDR3 sequences, over 40% seen once, with roughly 18% in the top ten. Regarding the study as a whole: Blood repertoires reportedly contained most expanded thyroid clonotypes above 0.001 frequency.

This rearrangement joins TRBV19 to TRBJ1-2; the D is unclear. The specimen sequenced was peripheral blood. The receptor comes from an adult man with Graves' ophthalmopathy. In nucleotides, the CDR3 is TGTGCCTGTAGTACAGACGGAGCCTTATATGGCTACACCTTC. It is translated as CACSTDGALYGYTF. Using reference TRBV19 and TRBJ1-2 for the parts outside the CDR3, the full variable domain is DGGITQSPKYLFRKEGQNVTLSCEQNLNHDAMYWYRQDPGQGLRLIYYSQIVNDFQKGDIAEGYSVSREKKESFPLTVTSAQKNPTAFYLCACSTDGALYGYTFGSGTRLTVV.